This TCR beta chain originates from a study of T cells after yellow fever vaccination. V was pared by 0 bases and J by 3 bases, with 7 bases of the junction left unmatched. CDR1 and CDR2 (germline): SGHNT, YYREEE (reference sequence). The CDR3 consists of 16 residues. TCRdb re-called the 5' RACE reads through MiXCR, storing one row per CDR3 protein. The sample holds 550,000 or so distinct CDR3 sequences, less than 20% seen once. This receptor was identified in a man aged 30 to 39 who received the YFV17D yellow fever vaccine. Here the sequenced sample was PBMCs, taken 15 days after the yellow fever booster vaccination. J is TRBJ1-1 and V is TRBV5-4; 8 positions match TRBD1. The CDR3 DNA reads TGTGCCAGCAGCTTGGTGGGGAACAGGGGGTACACTGAAGCTTTCTTT. It specifies CASSLVGNRGYTEAFF.